This TCR beta chain appears in the sequencing data of a study of Graves' ophthalmopathy and Graves' hyperthyroidism. Transcripts of RNA were the source for amplifying TCR beta CDR3 regions. The authors performed first-round RT-PCR with HTBI primers and then a second-round multiplex PCR. Using its own MiXCR run on the multiplex PCR reads, TCRdb lists one record per CDR3 protein. The sample shows around 1,000,000 distinct CDR3 sequences, about two fifths of them seen only once. Other autoimmune diseases, uncontrolled infections, pregnancy or lactation led to the exclusion of patients. The TCR originated in an adult man with Graves' hyperthyroidism. Input material: peripheral blood or thyroid tissue (not recorded which).

This chain's CDR3 is CSVEDRSGQETQYF. CDR3 in DNA: TGCAGCGTTGAAGATCGTAGCGGCCAAGAGACCCAGTACTTC. This sequence joins TRBV29-1 and TRBJ2-5, with D possibly matching TRBD2 (6 bases). Trimming left V 0 bases short and J 1 base short, with 9 bases between. The CDR3 totals 14 residues. CDR1 and CDR2 from the germline V gene are SQVTM and ANQGSEA.